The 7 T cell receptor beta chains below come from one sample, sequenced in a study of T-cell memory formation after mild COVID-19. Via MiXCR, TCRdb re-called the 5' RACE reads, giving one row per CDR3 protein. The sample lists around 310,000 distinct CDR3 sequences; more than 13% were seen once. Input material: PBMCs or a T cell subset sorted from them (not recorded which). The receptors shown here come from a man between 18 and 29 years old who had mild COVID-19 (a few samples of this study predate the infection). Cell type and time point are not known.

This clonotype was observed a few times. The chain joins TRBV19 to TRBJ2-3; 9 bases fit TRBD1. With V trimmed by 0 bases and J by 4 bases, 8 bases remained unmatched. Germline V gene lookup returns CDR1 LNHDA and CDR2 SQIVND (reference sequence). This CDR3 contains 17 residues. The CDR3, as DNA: TGTGCCAGTAGTATAGATCCCTTCGGACAGGGGTCAGATACGCAGTATTTT. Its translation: CASSIDPFGQGSDTQYF.

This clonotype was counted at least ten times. CDR3 nucleotide sequence: TGCAGTGCTGGGGGAGGAGGCACAGATACGCAGTATTTT. This translates into CSAGGGGTDTQYF. This sequence joins TRBV20-1 and TRBJ2-3; a weak D match, TRBD2 (6 bases). The CDR3 spans 13 residues. Germline CDR1 and CDR2: DFQATT and SNEGSKA (reference sequence). V lost 5 bases and J lost 1, with 10 bases in between.

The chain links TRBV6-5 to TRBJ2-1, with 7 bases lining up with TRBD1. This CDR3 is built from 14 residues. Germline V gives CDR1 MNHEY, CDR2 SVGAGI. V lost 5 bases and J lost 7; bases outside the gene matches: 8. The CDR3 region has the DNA TGTGCCAGCAGTCGACAGGGATCTACGAATGAGCAGTTCTTC. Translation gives CASSRQGSTNEQFF.

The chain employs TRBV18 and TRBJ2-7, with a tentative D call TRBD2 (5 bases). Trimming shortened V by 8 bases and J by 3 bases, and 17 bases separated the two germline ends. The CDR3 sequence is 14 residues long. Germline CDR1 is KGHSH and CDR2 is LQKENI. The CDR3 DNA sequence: TGTGCCAGCCTTTCGTCGGTCGAGGGCTACGAGCAGTACTTC. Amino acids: CASLSSVEGYEQYF.

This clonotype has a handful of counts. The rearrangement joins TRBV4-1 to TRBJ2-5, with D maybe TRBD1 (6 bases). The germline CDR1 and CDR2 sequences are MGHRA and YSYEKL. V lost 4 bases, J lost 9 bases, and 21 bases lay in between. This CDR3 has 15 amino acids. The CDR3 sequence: CASSPERSLSGAQYF. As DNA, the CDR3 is TGCGCCAGCAGCCCGGAACGGTCCTTATCAGGGGCCCAGTACTTC.

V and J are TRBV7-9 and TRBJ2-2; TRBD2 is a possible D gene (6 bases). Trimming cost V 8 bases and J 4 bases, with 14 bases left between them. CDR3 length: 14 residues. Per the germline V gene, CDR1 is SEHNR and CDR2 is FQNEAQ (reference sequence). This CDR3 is CASGFRDSTGELFF. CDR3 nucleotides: TGTGCCAGCGGATTTCGGGACTCCACCGGGGAGCTGTTTTTT.

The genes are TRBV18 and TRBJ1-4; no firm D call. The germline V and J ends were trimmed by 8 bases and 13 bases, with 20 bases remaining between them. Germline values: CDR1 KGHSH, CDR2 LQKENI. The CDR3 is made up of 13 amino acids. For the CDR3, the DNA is TGTGCCAGCCACCCACCCGGTGGGGTCGGACTGTTTTTT. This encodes CASHPPGGVGLFF.